Detailed here is one T cell receptor (beta chain). Its antigen remains unknown. This specimen belongs to a study of molecular identifiers for immune sequencing clone quantification. Study-wide results and caveats: Jurkat TCR RNA that was spiked in from one cell was reportedly detectable among 950,000 to 1,000,000 naive cells.

The V gene's germline CDR1 is SQVTM and CDR2 ANQGSEA. This CDR3 is built from 14 residues. V was pared by 4 bases and J by 8 bases, with 18 bases between. Previously described methods and listed TCR primers were employed for the bulk TCR libraries. MiXCR was run by TCRdb on the PCR reads, yielding one entry per CDR3 protein. This table has about half a million distinct CDR3 sequences, less than 30% appearing once. The sequencing input was naive CD8+ T cells from blood, with Jurkat cell RNA spiked in. The sample's subset: FACS-sorted CD8+CD4-CCR7+CD45RA+ naive T cells. The V gene is TRBV29-1, the J gene TRBJ2-1; D gene uncertain. The sequence was obtained from a human donor in good health. Some libraries in this study had Jurkat cell RNA spiked in. The CDR3 loop is CSVVFLHSNDEQFF. The CDR3 DNA reads TGCAGCGTTGTATTTCTACACTCCAACGATGAGCAGTTCTTC.